These 5 T cell receptor beta chains were all obtained from the same sample, sequenced in a study of cytomegalovirus exposure and HLA in healthy donors. Data came from immunoSEQ multiplex PCR; TCRdb stores just in-frame clones and leaves some out. The table lists 160,000 or so clones, approximately 86% of them singletons, with around 2% in the top ten. Sequencing used PBMCs. The receptors originated from a man aged 30 to 45 in good health and CMV-seropositive.

This clone is deemed medium-sized. In nucleotides, the CDR3 is TGTGCCAGCAGCTTCCGGGGGGCCTACGAGCAGTACTTC. It translates to CASSFRGAYEQYF. The chain has TRBV28 and TRBJ2-7; 7 bases align to TRBD2. The germline V gene encodes CDR1 MDHEN and CDR2 SYDVKM. The CDR3 runs to 13 residues. Losses at the gene ends were 6 bases for V and 2 bases for J; bases not matched to a gene: 4.

This chain connects TRBV19 to TRBJ1-4, with D possibly matching TRBD1 (5 bases). CDR3 length: 14 amino acids. Trimming shortened V by 8 bases and J by 7 bases, and 17 bases separated the two germline ends. Germline V CDR1 and CDR2: LNHDA, SQIVND (reference sequence). The CDR3: CASRQGWRGEKLFF. In DNA, the CDR3 is TGTGCCAGTCGCCAGGGTTGGCGCGGTGAAAAACTGTTTTTT.

The gene calls are TRBV27 and TRBJ1-2, with a weak D call TRBD1 (5 bases). The CDR3 covers 14 residues. Trimming took 7 bases from V and 8 from J, leaving 20 bases between them. Germline CDR1 MNHEY, CDR2 SMNVEV (reference sequence). CDR3 nucleotides: TGTGCCAGCAATCAATTGGGGGGGATGGGGGGCTACACCTTC. This gives the protein CASNQLGGMGGYTF.

The chain joins TRBV29-1 to TRBJ1-5, with 7 bases lining up with TRBD1. The germline CDR1 and CDR2 sequences are SQVTM and ANQGSEA. The CDR3 is 15 amino acids. The V gene end was trimmed by 5 bases and the J gene end by 2 bases; junction bases not matched to a gene: 9. This CDR3 is CSVSIAGTGNQPQHF. Here the CDR3 DNA reads TGCAGCGTTTCTATCGCCGGGACAGGCAATCAGCCCCAGCATTTT. Supplemented by reference TRBV29-1 and TRBJ1-5, the full variable domain reads SAVISQKPSRDICQRGTSLTIQCQVDSQVTMMFWYRQQPGQSLTLIATANQGSEATYESGFVIDKFPISRPNLTFSTLTVSNMSPEDSSIYLCSVSIAGTGNQPQHFGDGTRLSIL.

The rearrangement joins TRBV7-2 to TRBJ2-1; 8 bases map to TRBD1. The V segment lost 6 bases and the J segment 0 bases; nucleotides outside the gene matches: 4. CDR3 size: 15 residues. Germline CDR1 SGHTA, CDR2 FQGNSA. CDR3 loop: CASSWTGSSYNEQFF. The CDR3 region has the DNA TGTGCCAGCAGTTGGACAGGGAGCTCCTACAATGAGCAGTTCTTC.